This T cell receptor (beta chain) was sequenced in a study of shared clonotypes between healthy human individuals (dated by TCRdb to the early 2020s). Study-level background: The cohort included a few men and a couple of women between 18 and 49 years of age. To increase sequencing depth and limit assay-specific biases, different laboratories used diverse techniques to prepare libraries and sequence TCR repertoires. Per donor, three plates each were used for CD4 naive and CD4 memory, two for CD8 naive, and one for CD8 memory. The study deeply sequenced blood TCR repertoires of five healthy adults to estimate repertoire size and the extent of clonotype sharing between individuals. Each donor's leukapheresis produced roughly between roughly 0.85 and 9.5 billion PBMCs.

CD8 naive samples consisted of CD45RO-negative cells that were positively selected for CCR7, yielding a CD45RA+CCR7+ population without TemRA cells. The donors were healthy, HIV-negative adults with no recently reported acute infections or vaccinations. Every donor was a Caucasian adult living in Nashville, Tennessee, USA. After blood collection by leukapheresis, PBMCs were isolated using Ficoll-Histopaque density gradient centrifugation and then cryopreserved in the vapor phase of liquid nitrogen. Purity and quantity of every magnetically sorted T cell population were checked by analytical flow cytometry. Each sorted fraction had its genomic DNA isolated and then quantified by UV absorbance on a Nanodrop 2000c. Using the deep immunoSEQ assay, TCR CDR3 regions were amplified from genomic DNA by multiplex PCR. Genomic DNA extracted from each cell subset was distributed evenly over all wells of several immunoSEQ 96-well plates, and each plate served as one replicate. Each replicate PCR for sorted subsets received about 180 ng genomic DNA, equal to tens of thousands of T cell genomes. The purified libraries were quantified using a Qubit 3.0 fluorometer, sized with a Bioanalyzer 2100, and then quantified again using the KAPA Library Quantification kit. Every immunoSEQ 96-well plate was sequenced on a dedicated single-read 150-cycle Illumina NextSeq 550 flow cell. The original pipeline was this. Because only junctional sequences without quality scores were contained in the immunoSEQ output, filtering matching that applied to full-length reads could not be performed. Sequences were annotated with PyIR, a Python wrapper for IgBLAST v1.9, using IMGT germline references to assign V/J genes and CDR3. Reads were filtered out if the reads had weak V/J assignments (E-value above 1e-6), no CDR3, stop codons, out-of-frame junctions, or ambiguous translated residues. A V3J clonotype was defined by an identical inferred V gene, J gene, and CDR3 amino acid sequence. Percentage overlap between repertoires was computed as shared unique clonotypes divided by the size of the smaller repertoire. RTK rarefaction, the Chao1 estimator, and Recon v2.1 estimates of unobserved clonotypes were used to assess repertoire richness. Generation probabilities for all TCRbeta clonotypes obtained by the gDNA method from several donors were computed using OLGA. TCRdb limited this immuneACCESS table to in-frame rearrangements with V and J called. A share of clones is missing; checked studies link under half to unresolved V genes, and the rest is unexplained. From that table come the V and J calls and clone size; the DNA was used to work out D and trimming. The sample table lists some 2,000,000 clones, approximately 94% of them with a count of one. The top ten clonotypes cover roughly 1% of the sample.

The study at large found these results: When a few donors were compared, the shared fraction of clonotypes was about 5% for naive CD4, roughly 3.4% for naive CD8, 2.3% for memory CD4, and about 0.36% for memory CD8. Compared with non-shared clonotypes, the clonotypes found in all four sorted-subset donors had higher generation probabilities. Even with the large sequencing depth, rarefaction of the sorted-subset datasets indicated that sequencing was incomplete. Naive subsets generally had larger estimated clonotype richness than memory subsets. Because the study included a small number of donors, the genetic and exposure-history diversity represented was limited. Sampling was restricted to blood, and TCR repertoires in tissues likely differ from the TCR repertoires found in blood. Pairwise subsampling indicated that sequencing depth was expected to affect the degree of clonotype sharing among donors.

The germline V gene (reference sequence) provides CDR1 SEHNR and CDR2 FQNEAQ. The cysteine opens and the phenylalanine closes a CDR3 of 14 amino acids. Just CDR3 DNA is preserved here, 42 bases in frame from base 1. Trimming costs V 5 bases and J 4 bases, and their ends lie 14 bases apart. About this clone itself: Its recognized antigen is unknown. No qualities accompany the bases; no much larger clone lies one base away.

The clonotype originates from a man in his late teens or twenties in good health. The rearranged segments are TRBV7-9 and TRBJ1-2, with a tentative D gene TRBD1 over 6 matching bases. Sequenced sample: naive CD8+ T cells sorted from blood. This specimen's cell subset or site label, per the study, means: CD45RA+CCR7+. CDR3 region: CASSQTAQGYGYTF. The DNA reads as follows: TGTGCCAGCAGCCAGACCGCACAGGGCTATGGCTACACCTTC.